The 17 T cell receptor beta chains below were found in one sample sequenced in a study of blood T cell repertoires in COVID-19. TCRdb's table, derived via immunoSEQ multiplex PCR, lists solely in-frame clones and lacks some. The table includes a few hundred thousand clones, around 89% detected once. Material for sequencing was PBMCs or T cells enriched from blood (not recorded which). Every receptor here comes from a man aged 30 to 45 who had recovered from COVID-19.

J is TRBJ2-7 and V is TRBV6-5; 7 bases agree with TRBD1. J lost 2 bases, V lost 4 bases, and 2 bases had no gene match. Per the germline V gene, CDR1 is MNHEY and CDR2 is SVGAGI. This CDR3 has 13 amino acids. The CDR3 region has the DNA TGTGCCAGCAGTTGGGGACAGACCTACGAGCAGTACTTC. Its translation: CASSWGQTYEQYF.

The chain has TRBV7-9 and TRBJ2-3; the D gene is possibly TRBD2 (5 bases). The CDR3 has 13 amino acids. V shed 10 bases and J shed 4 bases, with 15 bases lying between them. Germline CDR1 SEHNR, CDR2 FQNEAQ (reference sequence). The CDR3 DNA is TGTGCCACCAACGAAGGCGGGTCAGATACGCAGTATTTT. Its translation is CATNEGGSDTQYF.

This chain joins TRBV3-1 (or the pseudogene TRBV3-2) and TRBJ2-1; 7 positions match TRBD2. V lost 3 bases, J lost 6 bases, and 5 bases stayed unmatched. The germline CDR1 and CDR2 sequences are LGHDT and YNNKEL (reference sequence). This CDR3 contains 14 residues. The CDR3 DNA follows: TGTGCCAGCAGCCATCCACTAGCGAGCAATGAGCAGTTCTTC. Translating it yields CASSHPLASNEQFF.

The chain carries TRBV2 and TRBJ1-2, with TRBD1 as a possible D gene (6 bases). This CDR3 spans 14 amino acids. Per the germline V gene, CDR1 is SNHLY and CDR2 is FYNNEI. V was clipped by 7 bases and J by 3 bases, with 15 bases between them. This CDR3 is CASTIMRTDYGYTF. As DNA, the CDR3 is TGTGCCAGCACCATAATGCGGACAGACTATGGCTACACCTTC.

CDR3 nucleotide sequence: TGTGCCAGCAGAAAAGCCGGGACAGGTTTTCAAGAGACCCAGTACTTC. Protein: CASRKAGTGFQETQYF. The V and J genes are TRBV28 and TRBJ2-5; TRBD1 matches at 8 bases. The CDR3 extends over 16 amino acids. Germline-derived CDR1 and CDR2 are MDHEN and SYDVKM. J was trimmed by 2 bases and V by 6 bases; bases with no gene match: 11. The whole variable domain, remainder taken from reference TRBV28 and TRBJ2-5, is DVKVTQSSRYLVKRTGEKVFLECVQDMDHENMFWYRQDPGLGLRLIYFSYDVKMKEKGDIPEGYSVSREKKERFSLILESASTNQTSMYLCASRKAGTGFQETQYFGPGTRLLVL.

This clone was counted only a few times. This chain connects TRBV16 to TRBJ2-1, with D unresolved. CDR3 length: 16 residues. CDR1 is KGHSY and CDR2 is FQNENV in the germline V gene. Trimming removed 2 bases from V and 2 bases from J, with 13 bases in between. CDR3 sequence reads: CASSQNWNTAYNEQFF. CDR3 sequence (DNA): TGTGCCAGCAGCCAAAACTGGAATACAGCCTACAATGAGCAGTTCTTC.

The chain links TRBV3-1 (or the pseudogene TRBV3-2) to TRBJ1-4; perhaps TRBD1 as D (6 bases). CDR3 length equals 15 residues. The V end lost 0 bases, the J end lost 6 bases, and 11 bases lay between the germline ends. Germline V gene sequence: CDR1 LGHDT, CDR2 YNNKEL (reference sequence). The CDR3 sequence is CASSQDQGPYEKLFF. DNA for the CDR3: TGTGCCAGCAGCCAAGACCAGGGGCCCTATGAAAAACTGTTTTTT.

The CDR3 DNA follows: TGTGCCAGCAGCGGACATCTAACCTTTGGCGGGAGGATCGATGAGCAGTTCTTC. It is translated as CASSGHLTFGGRIDEQFF. The J gene is TRBJ2-1, the V gene TRBV9; 8 nucleotides align to TRBD2. J gave up 8 bases and V 3 bases, and 19 bases lay outside the gene matches. In germline, CDR1 is SGDLS, CDR2 YYNGEE. The CDR3 runs to 18 residues. The whole variable domain, remainder taken from reference TRBV9 and TRBJ2-1, is DSGVTQTPKHLITATGQRVTLRCSPRSGDLSVYWYQQSLDQGLQFLIQYYNGEERAKGNILERFSAQQFPDLHSELNLSSLELGDSALYFCASSGHLTFGGRIDEQFFGPGTRLTVL.

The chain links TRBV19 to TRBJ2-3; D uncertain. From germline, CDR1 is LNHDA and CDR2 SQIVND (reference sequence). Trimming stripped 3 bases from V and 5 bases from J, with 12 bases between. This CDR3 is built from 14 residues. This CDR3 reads CASSMVFYGDTQYF. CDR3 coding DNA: TGTGCCAGTAGTATGGTCTTTTACGGAGATACGCAGTATTTT. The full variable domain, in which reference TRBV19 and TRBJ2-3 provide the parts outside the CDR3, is DGGITQSPKYLFRKEGQNVTLSCEQNLNHDAMYWYRQDPGQGLRLIYYSQIVNDFQKGDIAEGYSVSREKKESFPLTVTSAQKNPTAFYLCASSMVFYGDTQYFGPGTRLTVL.

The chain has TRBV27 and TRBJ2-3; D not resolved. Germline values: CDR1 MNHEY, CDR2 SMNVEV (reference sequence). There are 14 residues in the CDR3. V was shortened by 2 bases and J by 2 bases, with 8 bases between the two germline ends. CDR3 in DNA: TGTGCCAGCAGTTTAGCACAGCCCACAGATACGCAGTATTTT. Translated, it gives CASSLAQPTDTQYF.

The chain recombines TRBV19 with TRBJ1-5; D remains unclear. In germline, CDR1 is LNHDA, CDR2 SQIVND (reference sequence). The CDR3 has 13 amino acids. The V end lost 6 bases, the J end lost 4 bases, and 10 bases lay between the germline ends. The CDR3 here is CASSLTGNQPQHF. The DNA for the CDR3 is TGTGCCAGTAGCTTGACCGGGAATCAGCCCCAGCATTTT.

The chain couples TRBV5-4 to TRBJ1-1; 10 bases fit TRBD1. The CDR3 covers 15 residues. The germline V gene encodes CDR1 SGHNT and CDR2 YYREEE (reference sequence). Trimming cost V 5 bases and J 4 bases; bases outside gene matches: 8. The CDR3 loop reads CASSYGTGVGTEAFF. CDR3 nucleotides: TGTGCCAGCAGTTACGGGACAGGGGTGGGCACTGAAGCTTTCTTT.

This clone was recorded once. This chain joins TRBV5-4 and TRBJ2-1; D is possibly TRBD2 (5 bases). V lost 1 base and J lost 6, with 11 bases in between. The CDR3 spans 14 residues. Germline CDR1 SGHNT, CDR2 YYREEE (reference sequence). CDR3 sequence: CASSLKLVGNEQFF. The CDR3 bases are TGTGCCAGCAGCTTGAAACTAGTTGGCAATGAGCAGTTCTTC.

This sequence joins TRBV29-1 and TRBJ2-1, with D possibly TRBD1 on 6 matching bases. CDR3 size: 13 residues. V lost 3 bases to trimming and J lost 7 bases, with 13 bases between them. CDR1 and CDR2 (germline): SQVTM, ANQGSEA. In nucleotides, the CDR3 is TGCAGCGTTGACAGGGGCTCGGGAAATGAGCAGTTCTTC. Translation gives CSVDRGSGNEQFF.

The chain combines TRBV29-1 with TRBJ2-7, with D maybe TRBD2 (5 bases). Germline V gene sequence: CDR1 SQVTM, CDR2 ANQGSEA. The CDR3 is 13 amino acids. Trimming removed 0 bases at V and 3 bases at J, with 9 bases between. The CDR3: CSVEDPDYYEQYF. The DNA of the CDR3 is TGCAGCGTTGAAGATCCCGACTACTACGAGCAGTACTTC.

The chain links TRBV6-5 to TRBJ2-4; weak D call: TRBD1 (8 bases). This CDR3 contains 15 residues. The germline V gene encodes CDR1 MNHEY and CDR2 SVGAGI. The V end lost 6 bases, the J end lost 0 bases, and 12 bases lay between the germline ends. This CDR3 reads CASRYRGGAKNIQYF. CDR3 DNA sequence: TGTGCCAGCAGGTACAGGGGGGGAGCCAAAAACATTCAGTACTTC.

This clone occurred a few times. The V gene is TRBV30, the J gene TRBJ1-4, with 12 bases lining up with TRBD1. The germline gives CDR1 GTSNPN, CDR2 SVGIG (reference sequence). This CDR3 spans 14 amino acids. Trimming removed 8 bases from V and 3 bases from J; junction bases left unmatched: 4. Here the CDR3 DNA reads TGTGCCGGGGACAGGGGGCTAGCTAATGAAAAACTGTTTTTT. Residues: CAGDRGLANEKLFF.